This T cell receptor beta chain was sequenced for a study of blood T cells in healthy people across ages. The CDR3 totals 14 residues. Trimming left V 0 bases short and J 2 bases short, with 7 bases between. From germline, CDR1 is SGHRS and CDR2 YFSETQ. A second roughly 6 to 11 cycle PCR used barcoded and J-beta primers. One entry per CDR3 protein, called by TCRdb with MiXCR from the 5' RACE reads. Of around 780,000 distinct CDR3 sequences in the sample, more than 25% were seen once. In addition, the sample was reused for a study of T cells of mothers and their children.

The sample was blood. The chain employs TRBV5-1 and TRBJ2-3; D is unresolved. This sequence was found in a boy younger than 18 in good health. In DNA form, the CDR3 reads TGCGCCAGCAGCTTGGAGGCACCCACAGATACGCAGTATTTT. Amino acids: CASSLEAPTDTQYF. The entire variable domain, with the rest obtained from reference TRBV5-1 and TRBJ2-3, is as follows: KAGVTQTPRYLIKTRGQQVTLSCSPISGHRSVSWYQQTPGQGLQFLFEYFSETQRNKGNFPGRFSGRQFSNSRSEMNVSTLELGDSALYLCASSLEAPTDTQYFGPGTRLTVL.